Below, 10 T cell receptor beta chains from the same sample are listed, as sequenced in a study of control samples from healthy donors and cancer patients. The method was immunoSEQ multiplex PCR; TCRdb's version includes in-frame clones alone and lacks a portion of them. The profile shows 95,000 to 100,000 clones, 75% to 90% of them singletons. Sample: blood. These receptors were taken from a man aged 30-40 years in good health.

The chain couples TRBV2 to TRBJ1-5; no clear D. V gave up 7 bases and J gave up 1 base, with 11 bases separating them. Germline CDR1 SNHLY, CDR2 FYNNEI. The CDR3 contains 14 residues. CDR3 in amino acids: CASTEGGSNQPQHF. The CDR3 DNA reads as TGTGCCAGCACTGAGGGTGGGAGCAATCAGCCCCAGCATTTT.

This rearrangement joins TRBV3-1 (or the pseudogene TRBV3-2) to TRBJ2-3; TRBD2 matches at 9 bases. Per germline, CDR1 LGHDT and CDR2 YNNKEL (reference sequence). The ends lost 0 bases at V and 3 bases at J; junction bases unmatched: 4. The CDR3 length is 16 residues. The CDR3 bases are TGTGCCAGCAGCCAAGATCTTGCGGGAGGGACAGATACGCAGTATTTT. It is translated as CASSQDLAGGTDTQYF.

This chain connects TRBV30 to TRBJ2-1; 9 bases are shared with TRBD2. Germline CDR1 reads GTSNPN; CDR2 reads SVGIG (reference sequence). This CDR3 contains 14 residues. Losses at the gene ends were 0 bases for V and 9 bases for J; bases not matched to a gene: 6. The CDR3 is CAWSVRGGAREQFF. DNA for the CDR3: TGTGCCTGGAGTGTACGCGGGGGGGCCCGTGAGCAGTTCTTC.

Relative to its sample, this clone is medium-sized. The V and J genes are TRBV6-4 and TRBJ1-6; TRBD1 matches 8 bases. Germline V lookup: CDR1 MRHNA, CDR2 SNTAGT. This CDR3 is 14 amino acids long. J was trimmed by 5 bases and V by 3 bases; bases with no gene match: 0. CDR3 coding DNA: TGTGCCAGCAGTGAGGACAGGGATAATTCACCCCTCCACTTT. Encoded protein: CASSEDRDNSPLHF.

CDR3 nucleotides: TGTGCCAGCAGCCTCGTAAGTGGGATGAACACTGAAGCTTTCTTT. Protein: CASSLVSGMNTEAFF. The rearrangement links TRBV14 to TRBJ1-1; the D is unclear. The V gene lost 4 bases and the J gene lost 0 bases, with 12 bases spanning the gap. The CDR3 contains 15 residues. Germline CDR1 reads SGHDN; CDR2 reads FVKESK.

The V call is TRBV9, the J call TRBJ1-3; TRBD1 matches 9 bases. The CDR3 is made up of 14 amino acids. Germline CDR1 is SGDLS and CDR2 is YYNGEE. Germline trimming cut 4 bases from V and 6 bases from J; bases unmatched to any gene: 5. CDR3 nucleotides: TGTGCCAGCAGCTCGGGACAGGGCGTAAACACCATATATTTT. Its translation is CASSSGQGVNTIYF.

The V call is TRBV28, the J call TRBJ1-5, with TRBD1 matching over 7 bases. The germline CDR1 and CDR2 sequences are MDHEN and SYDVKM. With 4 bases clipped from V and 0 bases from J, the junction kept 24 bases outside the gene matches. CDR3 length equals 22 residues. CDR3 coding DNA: TGTGCCAGCAGTTACCCTCGGGGAAAACGCCGACAGGGAGGGATTAGCAATCAGCCCCAGCATTTT. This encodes CASSYPRGKRRQGGISNQPQHF.

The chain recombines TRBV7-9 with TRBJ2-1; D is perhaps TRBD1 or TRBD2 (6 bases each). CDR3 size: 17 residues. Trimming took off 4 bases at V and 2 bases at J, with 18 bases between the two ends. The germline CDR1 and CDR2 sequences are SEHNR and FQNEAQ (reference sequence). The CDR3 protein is CASSSSEGHRPYNEQFF. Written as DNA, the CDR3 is TGTGCCAGCAGCTCTTCGGAGGGACACCGGCCCTACAATGAGCAGTTCTTC.

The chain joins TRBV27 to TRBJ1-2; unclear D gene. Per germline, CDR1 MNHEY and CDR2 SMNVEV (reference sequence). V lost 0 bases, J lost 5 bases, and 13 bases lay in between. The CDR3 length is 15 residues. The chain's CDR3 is CASSLSGRVGYGYTF. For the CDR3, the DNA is TGTGCCAGCAGTTTATCCGGCAGAGTAGGGTATGGCTACACCTTC.

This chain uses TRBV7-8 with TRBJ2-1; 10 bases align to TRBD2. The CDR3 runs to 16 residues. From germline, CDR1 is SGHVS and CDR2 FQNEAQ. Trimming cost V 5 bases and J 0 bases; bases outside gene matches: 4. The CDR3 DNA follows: TGTGCCAGCAGCGAACTAGCGGGGAGCTCCTACAATGAGCAGTTCTTC. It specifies CASSELAGSSYNEQFF.